This passage covers 32 T cell receptor beta chains from one sample sequenced in a study of control samples from healthy donors and cancer patients. Sequencing was performed with immunoSEQ multiplex PCR; in TCRdb, only in-frame clones are kept and a portion is missing. Of over 100,000 clones in the sample, approximately 92% were seen once. The sample comprised blood. The receptors stem from a man between 18 and 35 years old in good health.

The chain uses TRBV11-3 and TRBJ2-2; D uncertain. From germline, CDR1 is SGHNT and CDR2 YENEEA. Trimming took 0 bases from V and 5 from J, leaving 4 bases between them. The CDR3 contains 13 residues. The CDR3 protein is CASSLERTGELFF. The CDR3 nucleotides read TGTGCCAGCAGCTTAGAGAGGACCGGGGAGCTGTTTTTT.

The chain couples TRBV6-4 to TRBJ1-1, with D perhaps matching TRBD1 (6 bases). Germline V gene lookup returns CDR1 MRHNA and CDR2 SNTAGT. Trimming cost V 0 bases and J 4 bases, with 21 bases left between them. The CDR3 has 18 residues. CDR3 residues: CASSDSGVAGVGVTEAFF. The CDR3 bases are TGTGCCAGCAGTGACTCGGGGGTGGCAGGGGTAGGTGTCACTGAAGCTTTCTTT.

The chain couples TRBV11-3 to TRBJ2-1, with a possible D match to TRBD1 (6 bases). Germline CDR1 SGHNT, CDR2 YENEEA. V gave up 3 bases and J gave up 5 bases, with 14 bases separating them. The CDR3 spans 15 residues. The DNA of the CDR3 is TGTGCCAGCAGCTTTGCAGGGGAGAGCGACAATGAGCAGTTCTTC. It translates to CASSFAGESDNEQFF.

This sequence joins TRBV6-1 and TRBJ1-1; D is perhaps TRBD1 (5 bases). V was cut by 3 bases and J by 5 bases, with 16 bases left in between. The length of the CDR3 is 15 residues. Germline V gene data show CDR1 as MNHNS and CDR2 as SASEGT. The CDR3 DNA is TGTGCCAGCAGTGATTTTGGACACCAGACGACTGAAGCTTTCTTT. Its protein product is CASSDFGHQTTEAFF.

Only a few counts were recorded for this clone. V is TRBV4-1 and J is TRBJ2-7; 9 bases are shared with TRBD2. CDR1 and CDR2 (germline): MGHRA, YSYEKL. Trimming at V came to 1 base and at J to 0 bases, leaving 4 bases not matched to a gene. This CDR3 region has 16 residues. Here the CDR3 reads CASSQGLRGGSYEQYF. CDR3 bases: TGCGCCAGCAGCCAAGGTCTGCGGGGGGGCTCCTACGAGCAGTACTTC.

The V call is TRBV2, the J call TRBJ2-1, with 7 bases fitting TRBD1. In germline, CDR1 is SNHLY, CDR2 FYNNEI. V lost 6 bases, J lost 7 bases, and 12 bases stayed unmatched. The CDR3 is 15 residues long. The CDR3 here is CASSPGQPIFNEQFF. The CDR3 DNA reads as TGTGCCAGCAGCCCGGGACAGCCCATTTTTAATGAGCAGTTCTTC.

The chain uses TRBV10-3 and TRBJ1-2; 7 nucleotides match TRBD1. V was clipped by 0 bases and J by 4 bases; unmatched bases: 2. Germline V gene sequence: CDR1 ENHRY, CDR2 SYGVKD. This CDR3 has 14 amino acids. CDR3 nucleotide sequence: TGTGCCATCAGTGAGTCGACAGGGATCTATGGCTACACCTTC. It specifies CAISESTGIYGYTF.

J is TRBJ2-3 and V is TRBV7-2; 15 bases map to TRBD2. The CDR3 spans 17 residues. The ends lost 4 bases at V and 2 bases at J; junction bases unmatched: 4. CDR1 is SGHTA, CDR2 FQGNSA, per germline. The CDR3 DNA is TGTGCCAGCAGCTCCAGGACTAGCGGGGGGGCCACAGATACGCAGTATTTT. Translating gives CASSSRTSGGATDTQYF.

This clone was picked up one time. The chain joins TRBV7-2 to TRBJ2-6; D gene ambiguous. Germline CDR1 is SGHTA and CDR2 is FQGNSA. Trimming removed 4 bases from V and 0 bases from J, with 4 bases in between. This CDR3 has 14 residues. For the CDR3, the DNA is TGTGCCAGCAGCTCGCACTCTGGGGCCAACGTCCTGACTTTC. It specifies CASSSHSGANVLTF.

The V gene is TRBV18, the J gene TRBJ2-3; 8 nucleotides line up with TRBD1. Germline V gene sequence: CDR1 KGHSH, CDR2 LQKENI. The CDR3 is 15 residues long. Trimming removed 4 bases from V and 3 bases from J; junction bases left unmatched: 6. The CDR3 region has the DNA TGTGCCAGCTCACTAGGACAGGGCCGTACAGATACGCAGTATTTT. It codes for CASSLGQGRTDTQYF. The full variable domain, its missing parts supplied by reference TRBV18 and TRBJ2-3, is NAGVMQNPRHLVRRRGQEARLRCSPMKGHSHVYWYRQLPEEGLKFMVYLQKENIIDESGMPKERFSAEFPKEGPSILRIQQVVRGDSAAYFCASSLGQGRTDTQYFGPGTRLTVL.

The V call is TRBV19, the J call TRBJ1-2; D ambiguous. Per germline, CDR1 LNHDA and CDR2 SQIVND (reference sequence). The V gene lost 3 bases and the J gene lost 4 bases, with 9 bases spanning the gap. This CDR3 has 13 residues. The CDR3 here is CASSIPDLYGYTF. CDR3 coding DNA: TGTGCCAGTAGTATCCCAGACCTCTATGGCTACACCTTC.

The chain employs TRBV19 and TRBJ1-2; TRBD1 might be the D (5 bases). CDR1 LNHDA and CDR2 SQIVND come from the germline V gene (reference sequence). The CDR3 is 14 residues long. V was clipped by 6 bases and J by 2 bases, with 13 bases between them. The CDR3 DNA follows: TGTGCCAGTAGCCCCCTGGGGGTAAACTATGGCTACACCTTC. This encodes CASSPLGVNYGYTF.

The chain couples TRBV18 to TRBJ1-1, with 7 bases matching TRBD1. The CDR3 has 15 amino acids. V lost 6 bases to trimming and J lost 1 base; unmatched junction nucleotides: 8. Per germline, CDR1 KGHSH and CDR2 LQKENI. The CDR3 nucleotides are TGTGCCAGCTCTCTAGGGGGCGCCGGGAACACTGAAGCTTTCTTT. Translation gives CASSLGGAGNTEAFF.

This clone was picked up one time. The chain recombines TRBV15 with TRBJ1-5; D possibly corresponds to TRBD1 (5 bases). The CDR3 is 15 residues long. V was cut by 1 base and J by 5 bases, with 12 bases left in between. Germline V CDR1 and CDR2: LNHNV, YYDKDF (reference sequence). The CDR3 bases are TGTGCCACCAGCAGAGGCGGGACGGACTATCAGCCCCAGCATTTT. It translates to CATSRGGTDYQPQHF.

This chain links TRBV27 with TRBJ2-7; D remains unclear. Germline V lookup: CDR1 MNHEY, CDR2 SMNVEV (reference sequence). This CDR3 has 14 amino acids. Trimming pared 5 bases from V and 5 bases from J, leaving 16 bases between. The chain's CDR3 is CASSRRFSQHEQYF. The CDR3 DNA reads TGTGCCAGCAGTCGCCGTTTTAGTCAACACGAGCAGTACTTC.

The chain carries TRBV7-9 and TRBJ1-1; 9 bases are shared with TRBD1. Losses at the gene ends were 2 bases for V and 3 bases for J; bases not matched to a gene: 7. CDR3 length: 16 residues. The germline V gene has CDR1 SEHNR and CDR2 FQNEAQ (reference sequence). This chain's CDR3 is CASSLIRRQGDTEAFF. Written as DNA, the CDR3 is TGTGCCAGCAGCTTAATCCGTCGACAGGGGGACACTGAAGCTTTCTTT.

The V gene is TRBV6-5, the J gene TRBJ2-2; the D is unclear. This CDR3 is built from 14 residues. V shed 5 bases and J shed 3 bases, with 10 bases lying between them. CDR1 is MNHEY and CDR2 is SVGAGI in the germline V gene. In nucleotides, the CDR3 is TGTGCCAGCAGTAAGAACAGAGACACCGGGGAGCTGTTTTTT. Translation: CASSKNRDTGELFF.

The rearrangement joins TRBV7-2 to TRBJ1-2; the D is unclear. CDR3 length equals 13 residues. Germline CDR1 is SGHTA and CDR2 is FQGNSA. The germline V and J ends were trimmed by 1 base and 8 bases, with 11 bases remaining between them. The CDR3 sequence is CASSLVAGDGYTF. CDR3 in DNA: TGTGCCAGCAGCTTAGTCGCAGGAGACGGCTACACCTTC.

The chain links TRBV28 to TRBJ1-5; D is possibly TRBD1 (5 bases). The V end lost 2 bases, the J end lost 6 bases, and 11 bases lay between the germline ends. The CDR3 has 14 amino acids. Germline-derived CDR1 and CDR2 are MDHEN and SYDVKM. The DNA of the CDR3 is TGTGCCAGCAGTTTAGGGGGATTTAGTCAGCCCCAGCATTTT. This codes for CASSLGGFSQPQHF.

The chain employs TRBV7-3 and TRBJ2-3; possible D gene TRBD1, 5 bases. CDR1 is SGHTA, CDR2 FQGTGA, per germline. This CDR3 is built from 14 residues. The V end was cut by 2 bases, the J end by 0 bases, with 6 bases between. The CDR3 loop reads CASSLGASTDTQYF. CDR3 in DNA: TGTGCCAGCAGCTTAGGGGCCAGCACAGATACGCAGTATTTT. Supplemented by reference TRBV7-3 and TRBJ2-3, the full variable domain reads GAGVSQTPSNKVTEKGKYVELRCDPISGHTALYWYRQSLGQGPEFLIYFQGTGAADDSGLPNDRFFAVRPEGSVSTLKIQRTERGDSAVYLCASSLGASTDTQYFGPGTRLTVL.

This clone was seen only once. The chain joins TRBV5-1 to TRBJ2-1; 8 bases line up with TRBD1. The CDR3 is 15 residues long. V shed 4 bases and J 2 bases; nucleotides not matched to a gene: 5. Germline lookup yields CDR1 SGHRS and CDR2 YFSETQ. Here the CDR3 reads CASSEDRGAYNEQFF. The DNA of the CDR3 is TGCGCCAGCAGCGAAGACAGGGGAGCCTACAATGAGCAGTTCTTC. The whole variable domain, filled in from reference TRBV5-1 and TRBJ2-1, reads KAGVTQTPRYLIKTRGQQVTLSCSPISGHRSVSWYQQTPGQGLQFLFEYFSETQRNKGNFPGRFSGRQFSNSRSEMNVSTLELGDSALYLCASSEDRGAYNEQFFGPGTRLTVL.

J is TRBJ1-2 and V is TRBV19, with 7 bases aligning to TRBD1. The germline CDR1 and CDR2 sequences are LNHDA and SQIVND (reference sequence). V lost 3 bases and J lost 1; bases outside the gene matches: 11. The CDR3 is 17 residues long. CDR3 sequence reads: CASSISTRQGINYGYTF. The CDR3 nucleotides are TGTGCCAGTAGTATTTCGACCCGACAGGGTATTAACTATGGCTACACCTTC. Combining the CDR3 with reference TRBV19 and TRBJ1-2 gives the whole variable domain DGGITQSPKYLFRKEGQNVTLSCEQNLNHDAMYWYRQDPGQGLRLIYYSQIVNDFQKGDIAEGYSVSREKKESFPLTVTSAQKNPTAFYLCASSISTRQGINYGYTFGSGTRLTVV.

This chain links TRBV2 with TRBJ2-7; D possibly matches TRBD1 or TRBD2 (5 bases each). Trimming left V 8 bases short and J 2 bases short, with 10 bases between. The germline gives CDR1 SNHLY, CDR2 FYNNEI. The CDR3 extends over 12 amino acids. CDR3 coding DNA: TGTGCCAGCGGGGGTAGGACCTACGAGCAGTACTTC. Its translation: CASGGRTYEQYF.

The rearrangement links TRBV5-6 to TRBJ2-1, with unresolved D. CDR1 and CDR2 (germline): SGHDT, YYEEEE. The CDR3 covers 13 residues. V gave up 4 bases and J gave up 0 bases, with 5 bases separating them. The CDR3 protein is CASSPDSYNEQFF. The CDR3 bases are TGTGCCAGCAGCCCGGACTCCTACAATGAGCAGTTCTTC. Looking up the rest from reference TRBV5-6 and TRBJ2-1 gives the full variable domain: DAGVTQSPTHLIKTRGQQVTLRCSPKSGHDTVSWYQQALGQGPQFIFQYYEEEERQRGNFPDRFSGHQFPNYSSELNVNALLLGDSALYLCASSPDSYNEQFFGPGTRLTVL.

The rearrangement uses TRBV13 and TRBJ2-5, with 7 nucleotides matching TRBD2. Germline V gene data show CDR1 as PRHDT and CDR2 as FYEKMQ (reference sequence). The CDR3 is 12 amino acids. With 4 bases clipped from V and 7 bases from J, the junction kept 3 bases outside the gene matches. This CDR3 reads CASSSGGGTQYF. CDR3 DNA sequence: TGTGCCAGCAGCTCGGGGGGTGGGACCCAGTACTTC.

This chain connects TRBV25-1 to TRBJ1-5; D gene uncertain. This CDR3 has 16 amino acids. Trimming shortened V by 3 bases and J by 7 bases, and 19 bases separated the two germline ends. CDR1 is MGHDK and CDR2 is SYGVNS in the germline V gene. The CDR3 reads CASSDPSMGSEQPQHF. In DNA form, the CDR3 reads TGTGCCAGCAGTGACCCCTCGATGGGTTCGGAGCAGCCCCAGCATTTT.

With respect to this clone: This specimen includes other DNA sequences encoding the same CDR3. The V gene is TRBV5-4, the J gene TRBJ2-2; 7 bases align to TRBD1. This CDR3 spans 13 amino acids. Per the germline V gene, CDR1 is SGHNT and CDR2 is YYREEE (reference sequence). J lost 6 bases, V lost 5 bases, and 4 bases had no gene match. CDR3 DNA sequence: TGTGCCAGCAGTCTAGGGGGCTCCGGGGAGCTGTTTTTT. Its protein is CASSLGGSGELFF.

The chain joins TRBV23-1 to TRBJ1-1, with TRBD1 identical over 7 bases. TRBV23-1 is filed as an ORF, its function uncertain. Germline trimming cut 0 bases from V and 0 bases from J; bases unmatched to any gene: 13. The CDR3 has 19 residues. The CDR3 nucleotides are TGCGCCAGCAGTCAATCGCCCATCACAGGGGCCCATATGAACACTGAAGCTTTCTTT. This gives the protein CASSQSPITGAHMNTEAFF.

V gene TRBV20-1 combines with J gene TRBJ2-7, with 7 bases matching TRBD1. With V trimmed by 3 bases and J by 2 bases, 10 bases remained unmatched. The CDR3 consists of 15 residues. Germline assignment: CDR1 DFQATT and CDR2 SNEGSKA (reference sequence). CDR3 bases: TGCAGTGCTAGTGAATTTGGACAGGTTACCTACGAGCAGTACTTC. Encoded protein: CSASEFGQVTYEQYF.

CDR3 in amino acids: CASSLEGATEAFF. The CDR3, as DNA: TGCGCCAGCAGCTTAGAGGGGGCAACTGAAGCTTTCTTT. The rearrangement uses TRBV5-1 and TRBJ1-1, with 7 positions matching TRBD1. There are 13 residues in the CDR3. Unmatched junction bases numbered 3, after V lost 2 bases and J lost 5 bases. Germline V lookup: CDR1 SGHRS, CDR2 YFSETQ.

The genes are TRBV4-1 and TRBJ1-1, with 7 bases identical to TRBD1. The CDR3 length is 17 residues. The V gene's germline CDR1 is MGHRA and CDR2 YSYEKL. The junction had 12 bases not matched to a gene; V was cut back by 5 bases and J by 0 bases. CDR3 coding DNA: TGCGCCAGCAGCGACCCGCTAGGGGGCAGACTGAACACTGAAGCTTTCTTT. Translating it yields CASSDPLGGRLNTEAFF.

This clone came up once. The chain combines TRBV3-1 (or the pseudogene TRBV3-2) with TRBJ1-6, with D possibly TRBD1 on 5 matching bases. Trimming cost V 6 bases and J 6 bases, with 18 bases left between them. The CDR3 is made up of 16 amino acids. From germline, CDR1 is LGHDT and CDR2 YNNKEL (reference sequence). The CDR3 coding sequence is TGTGCCAGCAGATCGTCGACAGAAGGATTTAATTCACCCCTCCACTTT. It translates to CASRSSTEGFNSPLHF.